Shown below are 10 T cell receptor beta chains from a single sample sequenced in a study of control samples from healthy donors and cancer patients. Clones were sequenced by immunoSEQ multiplex PCR, and TCRdb holds only the in-frame ones, with some missing. The table includes 120,000 or so clones, around 90% detected once. The sequencing sample was made of blood. These receptors were taken from a man aged 40-50 years in good health.

In DNA form, the CDR3 reads TGTGCCAGCAGCTTTCAGACGCTTTTCGGCACTGAAGCTTTCTTT. Translation gives CASSFQTLFGTEAFF. This chain connects TRBV5-4 to TRBJ1-1; unclear D gene. The V end lost 2 bases, the J end lost 4 bases, and 15 bases lay between the germline ends. The CDR3 has 15 amino acids. Germline-derived CDR1 and CDR2 are SGHNT and YYREEE (reference sequence).

The table lists this clone with a count of one. This chain uses TRBV7-9 with TRBJ1-3; D is unresolved. The germline V gene has CDR1 SEHNR and CDR2 FQNEAQ (reference sequence). This CDR3 comprises 13 residues. V lost 3 bases to trimming and J lost 1 base, with 4 bases between them. This chain's CDR3 is CASSFGSGNTIYF. The DNA of the CDR3 is TGTGCCAGCAGCTTTGGGTCTGGAAACACCATATATTTT. Full variable domain (remainder filled in from reference TRBV7-9 and TRBJ1-3): DTGVSQNPRHKITKRGQNVTFRCDPISEHNRLYWYRQTLGQGPEFLTYFQNEAQLEKSRLLSDRFSAERPKGSFSTLEIQRTEQGDSAMYLCASSFGSGNTIYFGEGSWLTVV.

This clone was counted a single time. This sequence joins TRBV27 and TRBJ2-3; 8 positions match TRBD2. V trimming: 2 bases; J trimming: 4 bases; junction bases outside the gene matches: 5. The CDR3 extends over 15 amino acids. Germline V gene lookup returns CDR1 MNHEY and CDR2 SMNVEV (reference sequence). CDR3 bases: TGTGCCAGCAGTTTACTTCGGGGGGGGGCAGATACGCAGTATTTT. It yields the protein CASSLLRGGADTQYF.

This chain uses TRBV28 with TRBJ2-5; unclear D gene. Trimming removed 3 bases at V and 3 bases at J, with 5 bases between. In germline, CDR1 is MDHEN, CDR2 SYDVKM. This CDR3 is built from 12 residues. The CDR3 bases are TGTGCCAGCAGTTTCTTAAAAGAGACCCAGTACTTC. Translated, it gives CASSFLKETQYF.

The CDR3 loop is CASSVDAGFTEAFF. The CDR3 region has the DNA TGTGCCAGCAGCGTAGATGCAGGCTTCACTGAAGCTTTCTTT. V and J are TRBV9 and TRBJ1-1; D remains unclear. Per germline, CDR1 SGDLS and CDR2 YYNGEE. The CDR3 is 14 residues long. The ends were cut back, 0 bases at V and 4 bases at J, with 10 bases in the middle.

This clone was detected once. V gene TRBV12-1 combines with J gene TRBJ2-3; the DNA was not compared with TRBD2, the D call given in the table. TRBV12-1 is recorded as a pseudogene. The CDR3 contains 15 residues. CDR3 in amino acids: CASSYQTQSTDTQYF. DNA for the CDR3: TGTGCCAGCAGCTACCAGACTCAGAGCACAGATACGCAGTATTTT.

This clone was detected a few times. The chain joins TRBV4-3 to TRBJ1-4; D is possibly TRBD1 (5 bases). The CDR3 totals 15 residues. The V and J ends lost 0 bases and 5 bases respectively, with 10 bases between them. Germline V gives CDR1 LGHNA, CDR2 YSLEER. CDR3 protein: CASSQDGTGNEKLFF. The DNA for the CDR3 is TGCGCCAGCAGCCAAGACGGGACGGGGAATGAAAAACTGTTTTTT.

The V and J genes are TRBV11-3 and TRBJ2-5; D might be TRBD1 (5 bases). The V gene lost 8 bases and the J gene lost 5 bases, with 15 bases spanning the gap. The CDR3 length is 13 residues. Germline V gene data show CDR1 as SGHNT and CDR2 as YENEEA. As DNA, the CDR3 is TGTGCCAGCTCCGACGTGGGGCGCGAGACCCAGTACTTC. It is translated as CASSDVGRETQYF.

V usage is TRBV3-1 (or the pseudogene TRBV3-2) and J usage is TRBJ2-3; no clear D gene. V was shortened by 2 bases and J by 1 base, with 1 base between the two germline ends. This CDR3 region has 12 residues. Germline V CDR1 and CDR2: LGHDT, YNNKEL (reference sequence). This CDR3 reads CASSQRTDTQYF. The CDR3 DNA reads as TGTGCCAGCAGCCAACGCACAGATACGCAGTATTTT.

The chain couples TRBV18 to TRBJ2-4, with 7 bases matching TRBD1. CDR3 length equals 15 residues. CDR1 is KGHSH and CDR2 is LQKENI in the germline V gene. J lost 5 bases, V lost 4 bases, and 8 bases had no gene match. The CDR3 DNA reads TGTGCCAGCTCACGAGTTGACAGGGTGGAAAACATTCAGTACTTC. It translates to CASSRVDRVENIQYF. The complete variable domain, with remaining parts taken from reference TRBV18 and TRBJ2-4, reads NAGVMQNPRHLVRRRGQEARLRCSPMKGHSHVYWYRQLPEEGLKFMVYLQKENIIDESGMPKERFSAEFPKEGPSILRIQQVVRGDSAAYFCASSRVDRVENIQYFGAGTRLSVL.